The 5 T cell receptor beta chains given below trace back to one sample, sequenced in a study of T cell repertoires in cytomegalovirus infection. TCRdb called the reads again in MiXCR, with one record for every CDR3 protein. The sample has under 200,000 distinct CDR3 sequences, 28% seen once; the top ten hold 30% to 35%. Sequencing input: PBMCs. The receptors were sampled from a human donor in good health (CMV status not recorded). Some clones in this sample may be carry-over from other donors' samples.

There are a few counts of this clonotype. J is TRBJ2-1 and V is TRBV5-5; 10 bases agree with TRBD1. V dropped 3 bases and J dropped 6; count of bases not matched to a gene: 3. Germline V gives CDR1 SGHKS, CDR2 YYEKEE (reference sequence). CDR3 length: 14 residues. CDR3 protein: CASSSGTGANEQFF. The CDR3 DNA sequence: TGTGCCAGCAGCTCGGGGACAGGGGCCAATGAGCAGTTCTTC.

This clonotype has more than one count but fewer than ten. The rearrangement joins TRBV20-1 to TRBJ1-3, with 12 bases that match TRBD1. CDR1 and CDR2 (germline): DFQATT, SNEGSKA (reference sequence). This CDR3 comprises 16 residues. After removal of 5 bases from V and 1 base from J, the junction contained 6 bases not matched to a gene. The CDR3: CSAPGTGGPSGNTIYF. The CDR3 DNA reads TGCAGTGCTCCCGGGACAGGGGGCCCTTCTGGAAACACCATATATTTT.

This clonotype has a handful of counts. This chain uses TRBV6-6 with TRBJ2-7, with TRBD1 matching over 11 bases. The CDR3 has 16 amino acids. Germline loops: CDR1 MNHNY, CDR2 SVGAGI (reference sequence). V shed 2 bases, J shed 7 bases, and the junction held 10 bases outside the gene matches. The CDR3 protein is CASSYTGQGATGEQYF. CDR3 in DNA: TGTGCCAGCAGTTACACAGGACAGGGGGCAACGGGTGAGCAGTACTTC.

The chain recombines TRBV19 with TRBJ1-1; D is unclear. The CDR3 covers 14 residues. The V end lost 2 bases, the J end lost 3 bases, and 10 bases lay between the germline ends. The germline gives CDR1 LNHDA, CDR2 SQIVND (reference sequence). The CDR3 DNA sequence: TGTGCCAGTAGTATATTGGTCTCGGACACTGAAGCTTTCTTT. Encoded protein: CASSILVSDTEAFF.

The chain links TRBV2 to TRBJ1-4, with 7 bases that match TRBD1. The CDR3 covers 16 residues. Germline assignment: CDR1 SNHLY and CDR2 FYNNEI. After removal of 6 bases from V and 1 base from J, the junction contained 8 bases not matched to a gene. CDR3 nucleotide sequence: TGTGCCAGCAGCCTAATCGACAGGGTAACTAATGAAAAACTGTTTTTT. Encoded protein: CASSLIDRVTNEKLFF.